The clone carrying this T cell receptor beta chain came up many times. Its antigen is currently unknown. Documented time point: newly diagnosed GD, antithyroid drugs for less than 3 months. RNA extracted from PBMCs served as the sequencing template. Arm-PCR of CDR3 regions and iRepertoire HTBI primers were used to build TCR beta libraries. TCRdb reprocessed the multiplex PCR reads via MiXCR and lists one record per CDR3 protein. The table lists fewer than 350,000 distinct CDR3 sequences, approximately 20% of them singletons. These data come from a study of regulatory T cells in long-lasting Graves disease. Overall study findings and caveats: Lower TCR diversity characterized persistent Graves' patients relative to newly diagnosed patients. Among persistent patients, a larger number of public clonotypes were shared (2,741) than among newly diagnosed patients (around 980). It was possible that the small sample size reduced accuracy. Newly diagnosed disease favored TRBV20-1 and TRBJ2-1 over persistent disease.

The CDR3 totals 14 residues. The V end was cut by 0 bases, the J end by 4 bases, with 8 bases between. The germline V gene encodes CDR1 ENHRY and CDR2 SYGVKD. The sample was peripheral blood mononuclear cells (PBMCs), taken at new diagnosis, from a patient treated with antithyroid drugs. This chain uses TRBV10-3 with TRBJ2-3, with D hard to call. This clonotype was sampled from a female donor with Graves disease. The CDR3 loop is CAISESDQADTQYF. CDR3 DNA sequence: TGTGCCATCAGTGAGTCTGACCAGGCAGATACGCAGTATTTT.